The 12 T cell receptor beta chains below come from one sample, sequenced in a study of blood T cell repertoires in COVID-19. Libraries were prepared by immunoSEQ multiplex PCR; TCRdb keeps only in-frame clonotypes and omits some of them. The sample carries about 140,000 clones, roughly 84% recorded once. Input material: peripheral blood. The receptors were gathered from a woman aged 55-70 years with acute or convalescent COVID-19.

The V and J genes are TRBV10-3 and TRBJ2-5; 7 bases are a match to TRBD1. In germline, CDR1 is ENHRY, CDR2 SYGVKD. J was trimmed by 5 bases and V by 8 bases; bases with no gene match: 8. CDR3 length: 13 residues. This CDR3 reads CAIAGTEGETQYF. In nucleotides, the CDR3 is TGTGCCATCGCCGGGACAGAAGGGGAGACCCAGTACTTC.

This chain joins TRBV9 and TRBJ2-5, with D perhaps matching TRBD2 (7 bases). The CDR3 loop spans 14 amino acids. Germline V gives CDR1 SGDLS, CDR2 YYNGEE. The V and J ends lost 3 bases and 1 base respectively, with 10 bases between them. The CDR3 loop reads CASSGGGPQETQYF. CDR3 in DNA: TGTGCCAGCAGCGGGGGGGGCCCCCAAGAGACCCAGTACTTC.

J is TRBJ1-3 and V is TRBV30; D might be TRBD1 (5 bases). This CDR3 has 14 amino acids. V dropped 0 bases and J dropped 9 bases, with 15 bases sitting between them. From germline, CDR1 is GTSNPN and CDR2 SVGIG (reference sequence). This chain's CDR3 is CAWSVLRLRGTIYF. CDR3 bases: TGTGCCTGGAGTGTACTTCGTCTTAGGGGCACCATATATTTT.

This clone was seen just once. The chain links TRBV28 to TRBJ2-5, with D maybe TRBD1 (6 bases). Trimming shortened V by 5 bases and J by 5 bases, and 15 bases separated the two germline ends. Looked up from germline, CDR1 is MDHEN and CDR2 is SYDVKM. The CDR3 is 14 residues long. CDR3 in amino acids: CASSMPQGRETQYF. The CDR3 nucleotides are TGTGCCAGCAGTATGCCACAGGGTCGGGAGACCCAGTACTTC. The entire variable domain, with the rest obtained from reference TRBV28 and TRBJ2-5, is as follows: DVKVTQSSRYLVKRTGEKVFLECVQDMDHENMFWYRQDPGLGLRLIYFSYDVKMKEKGDIPEGYSVSREKKERFSLILESASTNQTSMYLCASSMPQGRETQYFGPGTRLLVL.

About this clone itself: A junction boundary mismatches the germline segment, possibly from a read error. The V and J genes are TRBV2 and TRBJ1-5; D call uncertain. Germline CDR1 is SNHLY and CDR2 is FYNNEI. CDR3 length: 15 amino acids. The CDR3 loop reads CASTKEPISHQPQHF. Here the CDR3 DNA reads TGTGCCAGCACTAAAGAGCCTATTAGCCATCAGCCCCAGCATTTT.

J is TRBJ1-4 and V is TRBV10-2; 7 nucleotides align to TRBD1. The CDR3 loop spans 14 amino acids. Germline V lookup: CDR1 WSHSY, CDR2 SAAADI. With V trimmed by 7 bases and J by 5 bases, 7 bases remained unmatched. CDR3 DNA: TGCGCCAGCAAGGCCGGGACAGCGAATGAAAAACTGTTTTTT. Translated, it gives CASKAGTANEKLFF.

This chain joins TRBV12-3 or TRBV12-4 and TRBJ1-4; D gene uncertain. Trimming stripped 6 bases from V and 11 bases from J, with 4 bases between. The CDR3 loop spans 9 amino acids. CDR3 sequence (DNA): TGTGCCAGCAGCCCTAAACTGTTTTTT. Amino acid sequence: CASSPKLFF.

This clone came up once. The rearrangement uses TRBV24-1 and TRBJ2-2, with TRBD1 identical over 9 bases. The junction had 4 bases not matched to a gene; V was cut back by 5 bases and J by 1 base. Germline CDR1 and CDR2: KGHDR and SFDVKD. This CDR3 spans 16 amino acids. The CDR3 spells CATSAPGQGNTGELFF. Written as DNA, the CDR3 is TGTGCCACCAGTGCCCCGGGACAGGGGAACACCGGGGAGCTGTTTTTT.

This chain links TRBV5-1 with TRBJ1-1, with D perhaps matching TRBD1 (5 bases). V gave up 2 bases and J gave up 6 bases, with 11 bases separating them. Germline CDR1 reads SGHRS; CDR2 reads YFSETQ. This CDR3 has 13 residues. CDR3 residues: CASSFAVGAEAFF. CDR3 DNA sequence: TGCGCCAGCAGCTTTGCGGTAGGGGCTGAAGCTTTCTTT.

This clone was seen once. The chain carries TRBV5-4 and TRBJ1-6; 8 positions match TRBD1. Germline trimming cut 4 bases from V and 7 bases from J; bases unmatched to any gene: 4. The CDR3 loop spans 14 amino acids. Looked up from germline, CDR1 is SGHNT and CDR2 is YYREEE (reference sequence). CDR3 amino acids: CASSEGTGNSPLHF. The CDR3 coding sequence is TGTGCCAGCAGCGAAGGGACAGGAAATTCACCCCTCCACTTT. The variable domain in full, completed from reference TRBV5-4 and TRBJ1-6, reads ETGVTQSPTHLIKTRGQQVTLRCSSQSGHNTVSWYQQALGQGPQFIFQYYREEENGRGNFPPRFSGLQFPNYSSELNVNALELDDSALYLCASSEGTGNSPLHFGNGTRLTVT.

Points on this clone: The DNA is left out, because the CDR3 cannot be placed on it with certainty; the CDR3 is given as TCRdb lists it. V gene TRBV12-5 combines with J gene TRBJ2-3; the table's D call, TRBD2, has no DNA check behind it. The length of the CDR3 is 16 amino acids, counting both ends. Germline values: CDR1 LGHNT, CDR2 FRNRAP. The CDR3 here is CASGLGTGLATDTQYF.

The chain joins TRBV5-5 to TRBJ2-7; 8 bases map to TRBD1. This CDR3 region has 14 residues. Per the germline V gene, CDR1 is SGHKS and CDR2 is YYEKEE (reference sequence). The V gene end was trimmed by 0 bases and the J gene end by 2 bases; junction bases not matched to a gene: 1. The CDR3 is CASSLVQGAYEQYF. The CDR3 bases are TGTGCCAGCAGCTTGGTACAGGGGGCCTACGAGCAGTACTTC.